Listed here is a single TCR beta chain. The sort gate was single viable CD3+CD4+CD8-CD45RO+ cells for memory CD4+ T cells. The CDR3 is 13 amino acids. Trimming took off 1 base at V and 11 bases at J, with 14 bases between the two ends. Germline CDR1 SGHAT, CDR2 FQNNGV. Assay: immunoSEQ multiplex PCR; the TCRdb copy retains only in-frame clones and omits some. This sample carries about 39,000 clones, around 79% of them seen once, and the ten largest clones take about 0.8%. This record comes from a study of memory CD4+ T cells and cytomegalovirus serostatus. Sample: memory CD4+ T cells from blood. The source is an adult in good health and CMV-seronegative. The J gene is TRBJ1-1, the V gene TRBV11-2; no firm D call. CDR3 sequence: CASSLGSRESAFF. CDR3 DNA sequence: TGTGCCAGCAGCTTAGGATCCCGAGAAAGTGCTTTCTTT.